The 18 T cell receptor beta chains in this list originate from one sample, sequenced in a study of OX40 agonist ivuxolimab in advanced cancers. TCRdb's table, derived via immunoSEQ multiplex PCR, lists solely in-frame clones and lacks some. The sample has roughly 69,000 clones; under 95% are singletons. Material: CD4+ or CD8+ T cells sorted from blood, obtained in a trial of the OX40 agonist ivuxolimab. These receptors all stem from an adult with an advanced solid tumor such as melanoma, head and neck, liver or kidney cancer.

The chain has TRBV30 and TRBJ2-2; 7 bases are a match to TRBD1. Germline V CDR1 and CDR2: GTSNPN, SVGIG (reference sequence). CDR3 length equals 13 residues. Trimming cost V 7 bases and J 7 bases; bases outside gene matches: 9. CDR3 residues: CAFEQGTNGELFF. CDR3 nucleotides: TGTGCCTTTGAACAGGGGACGAACGGGGAGCTGTTTTTT.

The CDR3 protein is CASSHGRTGANVLTF. The CDR3 nucleotides read TGTGCCAGCAGTCATGGACGAACTGGGGCCAACGTCCTGACTTTC. The rearrangement links TRBV6-6 to TRBJ2-6; D ambiguous. Trimming shortened V by 5 bases and J by 2 bases, and 10 bases separated the two germline ends. The CDR3 contains 15 residues. CDR1 MNHNY and CDR2 SVGAGI come from the germline V gene (reference sequence).

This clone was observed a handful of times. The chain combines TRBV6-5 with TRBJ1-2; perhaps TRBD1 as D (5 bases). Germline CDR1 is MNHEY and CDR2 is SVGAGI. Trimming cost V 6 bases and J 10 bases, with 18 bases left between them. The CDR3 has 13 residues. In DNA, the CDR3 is TGTGCCAGCAGGTTGGACATGTCCATAGACTACACCTTC. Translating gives CASRLDMSIDYTF.

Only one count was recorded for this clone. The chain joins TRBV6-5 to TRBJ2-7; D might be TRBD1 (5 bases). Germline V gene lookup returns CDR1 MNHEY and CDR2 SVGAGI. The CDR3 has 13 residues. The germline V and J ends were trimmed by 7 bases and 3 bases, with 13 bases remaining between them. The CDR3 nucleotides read TGTGCCAGCACCTCGCCCCAGGGCTACGAGCAGTACTTC. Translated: CASTSPQGYEQYF.

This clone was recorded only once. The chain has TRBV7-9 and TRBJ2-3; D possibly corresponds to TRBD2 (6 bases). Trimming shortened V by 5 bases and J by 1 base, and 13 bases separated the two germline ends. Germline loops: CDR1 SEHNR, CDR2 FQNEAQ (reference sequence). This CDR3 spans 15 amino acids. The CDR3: CASSRSGLGTDTQYF. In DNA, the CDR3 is TGTGCCAGCAGCCGAAGCGGGTTAGGCACAGATACGCAGTATTTT.

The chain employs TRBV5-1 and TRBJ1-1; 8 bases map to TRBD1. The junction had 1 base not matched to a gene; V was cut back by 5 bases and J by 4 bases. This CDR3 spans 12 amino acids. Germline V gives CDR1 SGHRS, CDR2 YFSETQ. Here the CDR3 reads CASRQGVTEAFF. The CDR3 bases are TGCGCCAGCAGACAGGGGGTCACTGAAGCTTTCTTT.

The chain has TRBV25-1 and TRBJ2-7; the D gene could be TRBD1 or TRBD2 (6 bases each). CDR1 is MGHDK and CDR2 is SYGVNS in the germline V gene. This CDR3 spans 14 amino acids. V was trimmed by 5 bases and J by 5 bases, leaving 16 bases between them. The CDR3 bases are TGTGCCAGCAGTCCTAGGGGGAGGATCGACGAGCAGTACTTC. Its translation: CASSPRGRIDEQYF.

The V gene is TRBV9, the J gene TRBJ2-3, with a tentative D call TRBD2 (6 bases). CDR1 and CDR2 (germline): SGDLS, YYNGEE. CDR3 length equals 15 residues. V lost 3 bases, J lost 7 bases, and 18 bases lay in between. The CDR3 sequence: CASSDRLVGGNTQYF. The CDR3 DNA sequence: TGTGCCAGCAGCGACCGACTAGTCGGTGGCAATACGCAGTATTTT.

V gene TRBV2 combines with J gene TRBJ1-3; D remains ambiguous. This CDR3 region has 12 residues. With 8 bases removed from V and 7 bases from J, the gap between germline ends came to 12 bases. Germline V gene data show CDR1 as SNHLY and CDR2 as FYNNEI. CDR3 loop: CASRSESNTIYF. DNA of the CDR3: TGTGCCAGCCGGTCGGAGTCTAACACCATATATTTT.

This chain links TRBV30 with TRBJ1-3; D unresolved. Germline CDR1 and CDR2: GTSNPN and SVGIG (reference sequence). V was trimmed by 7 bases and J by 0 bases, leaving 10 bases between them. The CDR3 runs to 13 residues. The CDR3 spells CALLADSGNTIYF. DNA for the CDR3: TGTGCCTTGCTAGCTGACTCTGGAAACACCATATATTTT. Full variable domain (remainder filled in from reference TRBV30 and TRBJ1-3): SQTIHQWPATLVQPVGSPLSLECTVEGTSNPNLYWYRQAAGRGLQLLFYSVGIGQISSEVPQNLSASRPQDRQFILSSKKLLLSDSGFYLCALLADSGNTIYFGEGSWLTVV.

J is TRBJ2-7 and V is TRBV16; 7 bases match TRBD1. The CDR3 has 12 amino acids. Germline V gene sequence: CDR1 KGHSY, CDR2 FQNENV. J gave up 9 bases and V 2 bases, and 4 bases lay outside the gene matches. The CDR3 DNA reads TGTGCCAGCAGCCAAACAGGGGAAAGGCAGTACTTC. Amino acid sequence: CASSQTGERQYF.

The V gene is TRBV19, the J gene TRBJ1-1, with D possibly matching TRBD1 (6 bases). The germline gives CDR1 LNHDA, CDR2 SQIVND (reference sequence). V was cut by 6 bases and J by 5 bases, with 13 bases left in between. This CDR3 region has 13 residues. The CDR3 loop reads CASSRGGGTEAFF. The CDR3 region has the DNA TGTGCCAGTAGCCGTGGAGGGGGGACTGAAGCTTTCTTT.

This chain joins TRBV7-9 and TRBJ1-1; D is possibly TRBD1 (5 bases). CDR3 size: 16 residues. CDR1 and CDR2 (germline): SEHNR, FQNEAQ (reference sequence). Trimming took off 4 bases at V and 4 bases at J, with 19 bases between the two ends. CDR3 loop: CASSSWVGVGGTEAFF. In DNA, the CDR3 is TGTGCCAGCAGCTCTTGGGTGGGGGTAGGAGGCACTGAAGCTTTCTTT.

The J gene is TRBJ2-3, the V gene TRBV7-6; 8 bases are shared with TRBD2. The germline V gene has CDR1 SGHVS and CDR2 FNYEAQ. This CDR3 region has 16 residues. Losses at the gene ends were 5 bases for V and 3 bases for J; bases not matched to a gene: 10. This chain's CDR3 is CASSALRGEDTDTQYF. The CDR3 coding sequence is TGTGCCAGCAGCGCCCTGCGGGGGGAGGATACAGATACGCAGTATTTT.

This CDR3 reads CASSPGGLYNEQFF. CDR3 DNA: TGTGCCAGTAGCCCAGGGGGGCTCTACAATGAGCAGTTCTTC. The chain carries TRBV19 and TRBJ2-1; D may be TRBD1 (7 bases). CDR3 length equals 14 residues. V was shortened by 6 bases and J by 3 bases, with 12 bases between the two germline ends. Germline assignment: CDR1 LNHDA and CDR2 SQIVND (reference sequence).

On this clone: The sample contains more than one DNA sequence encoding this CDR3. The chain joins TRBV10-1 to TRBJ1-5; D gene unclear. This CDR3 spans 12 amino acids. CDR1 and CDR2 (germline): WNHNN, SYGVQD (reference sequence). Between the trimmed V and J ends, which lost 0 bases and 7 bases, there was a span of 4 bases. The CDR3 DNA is TGCGCCAGCAGTGAGTCTGGCCAGCCCCAGCATTTT. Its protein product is CASSESGQPQHF.

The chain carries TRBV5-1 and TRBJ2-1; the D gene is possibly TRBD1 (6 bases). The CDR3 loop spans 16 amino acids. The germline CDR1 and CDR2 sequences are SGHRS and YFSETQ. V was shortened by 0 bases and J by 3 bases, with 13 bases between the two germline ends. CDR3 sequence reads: CASSLAAGDSYNEQFF. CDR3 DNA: TGCGCCAGCAGCTTGGCGGCAGGGGATAGCTACAATGAGCAGTTCTTC.

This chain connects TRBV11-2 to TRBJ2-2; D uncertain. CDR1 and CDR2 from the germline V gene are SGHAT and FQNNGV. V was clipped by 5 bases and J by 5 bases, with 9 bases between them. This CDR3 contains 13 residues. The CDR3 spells CASSVQRTGELFF. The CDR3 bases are TGTGCCAGCAGCGTCCAGAGGACCGGGGAGCTGTTTTTT. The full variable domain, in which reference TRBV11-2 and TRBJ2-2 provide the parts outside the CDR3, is EAGVAQSPRYKIIEKRQSVAFWCNPISGHATLYWYQQILGQGPKLLIQFQNNGVVDDSQLPKDRFSAERLKGVDSTLKIQPAKLEDSAVYLCASSVQRTGELFFGEGSRLTVL.